What follows are 15 T cell receptor beta chains derived from one specimen sequenced in a study of shared clonotypes between healthy human individuals. Repertoires were generated with immunoSEQ multiplex PCR, while TCRdb's copy carries only in-frame clones and drops some. The sample holds some 2,100,000 clones; approximately 94% are singletons and the top ten take around 0.13%. The sample consisted of naive CD4+ T cells sorted from blood. As to subset: CD45RA+ positively selected. The receptors here all came from a man aged 18 to 35 in good health.

This clone appeared a single time. The same CDR3 is also encoded by other DNA sequences in this sample. V usage is TRBV30 and J usage is TRBJ1-2; D may be TRBD1 (6 bases). This CDR3 has 13 residues. V was cut by 0 bases and J by 2 bases, with 7 bases left in between. The germline gives CDR1 GTSNPN, CDR2 SVGIG (reference sequence). CDR3 nucleotide sequence: TGTGCCTGGAGTGTAGGGACAAACTATGGCTACACCTTC. Translated: CAWSVGTNYGYTF.

The rearrangement joins TRBV19 to TRBJ1-2; 10 nucleotides align to TRBD1. V shed 4 bases, J shed 3 bases, and the junction held 5 bases outside the gene matches. The CDR3 sequence is 15 residues long. Germline CDR1 is LNHDA and CDR2 is SQIVND (reference sequence). CDR3 amino acids: CASSKMTGGDYGYTF. The CDR3 region has the DNA TGTGCCAGTAGTAAAATGACAGGGGGCGACTATGGCTACACCTTC. The full variable domain, completed using reference TRBV19 and TRBJ1-2, is DGGITQSPKYLFRKEGQNVTLSCEQNLNHDAMYWYRQDPGQGLRLIYYSQIVNDFQKGDIAEGYSVSREKKESFPLTVTSAQKNPTAFYLCASSKMTGGDYGYTFGSGTRLTVV.

The chain uses TRBV27 and TRBJ2-7, with D perhaps matching TRBD1 or TRBD2 (5 bases each). The CDR3 is 12 residues long. CDR1 is MNHEY, CDR2 SMNVEV, per germline (reference sequence). Trimming stripped 3 bases from V and 5 bases from J, with 8 bases between. The CDR3 nucleotides read TGTGCCAGCAGTTTTATGGGGGACGAGCAGTACTTC. Translating it yields CASSFMGDEQYF.

This sequence joins TRBV2 and TRBJ2-3; no definite D call. The CDR3 totals 10 residues. CDR1 and CDR2 from the germline V gene are SNHLY and FYNNEI. Trimming took off 4 bases at V and 8 bases at J, with 4 bases between the two ends. CDR3 DNA sequence: TGTGCCAGCAGTGTAGGTACGCAGTATTTT. Its translation: CASSVGTQYF.

The V and J genes are TRBV5-1 and TRBJ1-2, with D unclear. This CDR3 is built from 15 residues. Looked up from germline, CDR1 is SGHRS and CDR2 is YFSETQ. V was cut by 3 bases and J by 3 bases, with 15 bases left in between. CDR3 in amino acids: CASSSSADLYYGYTF. For the CDR3, the DNA is TGCGCCAGCAGCTCCTCCGCAGACCTCTACTATGGCTACACCTTC.

This clone has a single count. The chain links TRBV9 to TRBJ2-5; the match to TRBD2 covers 12 bases. CDR3 length: 15 residues. The V gene end was trimmed by 4 bases and the J gene end by 5 bases; junction bases not matched to a gene: 6. Germline CDR1 and CDR2: SGDLS and YYNGEE. The DNA for the CDR3 is TGTGCCAGCAGCTTTGGGACTAGCGGGCTTGAGACCCAGTACTTC. Translating gives CASSFGTSGLETQYF.

The V and J genes are TRBV6-1 and TRBJ1-6; D is unclear. CDR3 length equals 14 residues. Germline V gene data show CDR1 as MNHNS and CDR2 as SASEGT. Trimming removed 0 bases at V and 11 bases at J, with 11 bases between. CDR3 protein: CASSEAEGGTPLHF. The CDR3 DNA sequence: TGTGCCAGCAGTGAAGCGGAGGGAGGTACACCCCTCCACTTT.

The chain recombines TRBV4-1 with TRBJ1-5, with D maybe TRBD1 (6 bases). The CDR3 has 15 amino acids. CDR1 is MGHRA and CDR2 is YSYEKL in the germline V gene. The V gene lost 0 bases and the J gene lost 7 bases, with 13 bases spanning the gap. The CDR3 spells CASSQEPGARQPQHF. DNA of the CDR3: TGCGCCAGCAGCCAAGAGCCGGGGGCGAGGCAGCCCCAGCATTTT.

The rearrangement joins TRBV27 to TRBJ2-6; D unclear. Per the germline V gene, CDR1 is MNHEY and CDR2 is SMNVEV (reference sequence). The CDR3 spans 14 residues. The V gene lost 3 bases and the J gene lost 0 bases, with 3 bases spanning the gap. Written as DNA, the CDR3 is TGTGCCAGCAGTTTCGGCTCTGGGGCCAACGTCCTGACTTTC. It is translated as CASSFGSGANVLTF.

The chain employs TRBV19 and TRBJ2-2, with D possibly being TRBD1 or TRBD2 (5 bases each). V was shortened by 8 bases and J by 7 bases, with 14 bases between the two germline ends. Germline assignment: CDR1 LNHDA and CDR2 SQIVND (reference sequence). This CDR3 is built from 13 residues. The CDR3: CASRTLGDGELFF. The CDR3 nucleotides are TGTGCCAGTCGAACGCTGGGGGACGGGGAGCTGTTTTTT.

The V gene is TRBV9, the J gene TRBJ1-2, with 12 bases matching TRBD1. The J segment lost 3 bases and the V segment lost 4 bases, leaving 4 bases of the junction unmatched. Germline assignment: CDR1 SGDLS and CDR2 YYNGEE. The CDR3 consists of 15 residues. CDR3 residues: CASSRDRGHYYGYTF. CDR3 in DNA: TGTGCCAGCAGCCGGGACAGGGGGCACTACTATGGCTACACCTTC.

The rearrangement joins TRBV5-8 to TRBJ1-5; D is ambiguous. The CDR3 runs to 13 residues. Germline CDR1 is SGHTS and CDR2 is YDEGEE. With 3 bases removed from V and 6 bases from J, the gap between germline ends came to 10 bases. CDR3 sequence: CASSSLPLQPQHF. DNA for the CDR3: TGTGCCAGCAGCTCCCTCCCCCTTCAGCCCCAGCATTTT.

The genes are TRBV5-1 and TRBJ1-6; D remains ambiguous. Germline V lookup: CDR1 SGHRS, CDR2 YFSETQ. V lost 0 bases, J lost 8 bases, and 12 bases lay in between. CDR3 length: 15 residues. The CDR3 region has the DNA TGCGCCAGCAGCTTGGGAGGGCGCGACTATTCACCCCTCCACTTT. Its translation is CASSLGGRDYSPLHF.

CDR3 nucleotide sequence: TGTGCCAGTAGTAGCTCTTCCAAAGAGACCCAGTACTTC. This sequence encodes CASSSSSKETQYF. The chain recombines TRBV19 with TRBJ2-5; D gene uncertain. V lost 4 bases, J lost 3 bases, and 9 bases lay in between. There are 13 residues in the CDR3. The germline gives CDR1 LNHDA, CDR2 SQIVND (reference sequence).

The chain uses TRBV15 and TRBJ2-7; D unclear. Trimming removed 0 bases at V and 2 bases at J, with 14 bases between. Germline V gene sequence: CDR1 LNHNV, CDR2 YYDKDF (reference sequence). There are 16 residues in the CDR3. This CDR3 is CATSRDSSALTYEQYF. Here the CDR3 DNA reads TGTGCCACCAGCAGAGATTCTTCCGCACTTACCTACGAGCAGTACTTC.